This TCR beta chain was captured in a study of cytomegalovirus exposure and HLA in healthy donors. Points on this clone: What it recognizes is unknown.

Trimming took off 2 bases at V and 5 bases at J, with 16 bases between the two ends. Looked up from germline, CDR1 is LGHNA and CDR2 is YNFKEQ. The CDR3 is 16 amino acids. Study-level points and caveats: A later analysis reportedly identified an Asian-associated ancestry cluster as carrying fewer N-insertions than the 666-donor mean. TCR beta sequences reportedly predicted most subjects' HLA-A and HLA-B alleles accurately. A later analysis linked a missense DCLRE1C variant to TCR beta V- and J-gene trimming.

Primers for the PCR totalled 60 Vbeta and 13 Jbeta. Method: immunoSEQ multiplex PCR; TCRdb's copy keeps in-frame clones and lacks some. The table lists 110,000 or so clones, 82% of them singletons, with about 2.7% in the top ten. This TCR came from a woman between 18 and 29 years old in good health and CMV-seronegative. V usage is TRBV4-2 and J usage is TRBJ1-5; TRBD1 is a possible D gene (6 bases). The sequenced sample consisted of PBMCs. In DNA form, the CDR3 reads TGTGCCAGCAGCCAACAAATAGGGGGGGGCTATCAGCCCCAGCATTTT. Its protein is CASSQQIGGGYQPQHF.